The clone carrying this T cell receptor (beta chain) has just a few counts. This specimen comes from a study of T-cell reconstitution after alpha-beta-depleted transplantation in children. The length of the CDR3 is 15 residues. The germline gives CDR1 SGHDT, CDR2 YYEEEE. Between the trimmed V and J ends, which lost 2 bases and 5 bases, there was a span of 16 bases. Unique molecular identifiers were built into the TCRbeta library. In TCRdb, the PCR reads were re-called with MiXCR into one record per CDR3 protein. The table records about 610,000 distinct CDR3 sequences, about 10% of them present only once.

The TCR comes from a human donor who donated a stem cell graft to a child with acute myeloid leukemia. This specimen consisted of PBMCs from the stem cell graft donor, obtained from the stem cell graft. The V gene is TRBV5-6, the J gene TRBJ1-1; D may be TRBD1 (6 bases). The CDR3 DNA is TGTGCCAGCAGCTTCTTCACAGGGTCGGGGACTGAAGCTTTCTTT. Translated: CASSFFTGSGTEAFF.